The entry below gives a single T cell receptor delta chain sequence along with its context. Its antigen is not yet known. A far larger clone differs by one base, so this is likely a read error. The data were obtained in a study of fetal and pediatric gammadelta thymocytes (dated by TCRdb to the early 2020s). Study-wide context: The bulk gammadelta thymocyte repertoires, which combined previously published data with newly generated, unpublished data, were used to reinforce a single-cell study of gammadelta thymocyte development. The bulk gammadelta thymocyte repertoire set covered roughly ten subjects in total, 3 fetal thymus donors and 7 pediatric thymus donors. Bulk gammadelta thymocyte repertoires combined previously published data (refs 27,28) with unpublished data. Bulk TCR repertoire data were added to increase subject numbers and strengthen the CDR3 publicity analysis.

Thymocytes were stained with Zombie NIR viability dye and antibodies against CD3 (UCHT1), TCRgammadelta (11F2), TCRVgamma9 (IMMU360) and TCRVdelta2 (IMMU389). TRD and TRG CDR3 repertoires were generated in bulk, separately, from sorted Vgamma9Vdelta2 and nonVgamma9Vdelta2 gammadelta thymocytes obtained from human fetal and pediatric thymuses. Children undergoing cardiac surgery in Belgium were the source of the pediatric thymus tissue. The ages of the pediatric thymus donors in the study ranged between 1 and 11 years. Thymic cell suspensions were prepared from fetal and post-natal thymuses as described previously. NonVgamma9Vdelta2 thymocytes were sorted as CD3+ gammadeltaTCR+ cells lacking the Vgamma9+Vdelta2+ phenotype. A FACS Aria III cell sorter (BD Biosciences) was used to carry out the cell sorting. The sample was run on an Illumina MiSeq. As for the authors' bioinformatics: For the publicity analysis, the Vgamma9Vdelta2 and nonVgamma9Vdelta2 bulk CDR3 files from each subject were merged to form one combined repertoire per subject. Using base R and dplyr, CDR3 publicity was scored on a scale from 0 to 19 by checking each amino acid sequence across 9 single-cell datasets and some 10 bulk repertoires. TCRdb called clones from the public reads with CATT, and repeated DNA sequences were later combined into one row. Here the V and J calls rest on TCRdb's processing, not on the authors' analysis. Recorded for this sample are over a thousand delta-chain clones; approximately 40% of them occurred a single time. The ten largest clones add up to 7% of the sample.

The research as a whole found: Fetal gammadelta thymocyte repertoires were previously reported to be enriched for TRDV2, TRGV8 and TRGV9 usage, low N additions and public CDR3s compared with post-natal repertoires.

The CDR3, from cysteine to phenylalanine, totals 16 residues. Only the CDR3 region is kept as DNA, spanning 48 bases read in frame from base 1. For CDR1 and CDR2, the germline V gene lists TSWWSYY and QGS. Trimming accounts for 8 bases at V and 2 bases at J, while the number of junction bases matched to no gene is 15. This sequence uses TRDV1 and TRDJ4; the central 9 bases match TRDD3. This receptor was obtained from a child who underwent cardiac surgery and was recorded as healthy. The sample taken for sequencing was non-Vgamma9Vdelta2 gamma-delta T cells from the thymus. Reading the label with the study, this specimen's cell subset or site is: CD3+gammadeltaTCR+ thymocytes not co-expressing Vgamma9 and Vdelta2. The CDR3 region: CALNRDCTGGHRPLIF. The nucleotide sequence reads TGTGCTCTTAATAGGGACTGTACTGGGGGACATAGACCCCTGATCTTT.